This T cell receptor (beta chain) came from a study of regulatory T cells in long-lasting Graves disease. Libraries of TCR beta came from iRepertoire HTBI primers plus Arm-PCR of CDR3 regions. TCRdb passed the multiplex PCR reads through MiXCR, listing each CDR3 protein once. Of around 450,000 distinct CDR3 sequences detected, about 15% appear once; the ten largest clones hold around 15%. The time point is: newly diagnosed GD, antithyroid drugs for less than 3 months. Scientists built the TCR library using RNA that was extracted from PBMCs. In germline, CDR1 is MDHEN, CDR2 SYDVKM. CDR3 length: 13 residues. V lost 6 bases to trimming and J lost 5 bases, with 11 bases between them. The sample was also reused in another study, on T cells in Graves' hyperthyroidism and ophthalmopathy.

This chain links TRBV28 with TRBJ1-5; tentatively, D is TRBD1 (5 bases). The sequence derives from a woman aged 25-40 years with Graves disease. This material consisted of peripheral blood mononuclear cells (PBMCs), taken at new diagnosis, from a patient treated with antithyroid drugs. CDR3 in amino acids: CASSSGMHQPQHF. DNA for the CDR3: TGTGCCAGCAGCTCAGGGATGCATCAGCCCCAGCATTTT.